The 19 T cell receptor beta chains reported below all come from one sample, sequenced in a study of cytomegalovirus exposure and HLA in healthy donors. The PCR ran on 60 Vbeta and 13 Jbeta primers. The table came from immunoSEQ multiplex PCR; TCRdb's copy has only in-frame clones and leaves some out. The profile shows around 170,000 clones, 84% of them singletons. The sequencing sample was made of PBMCs. The receptors here all came from a woman between 45 and 60 years old in good health and CMV-seropositive.

The chain is built from TRBV5-5 and TRBJ2-7; maybe TRBD2 (6 bases). Deletions cut 1 base from V and 1 base from J, with 12 bases between. Looked up from germline, CDR1 is SGHKS and CDR2 is YYEKEE (reference sequence). The CDR3 sequence is 15 residues long. This chain's CDR3 is CASSLLPEGSYEQYF. DNA of the CDR3: TGTGCCAGCAGCTTGCTGCCGGAGGGGTCCTACGAGCAGTACTTC.

V and J are TRBV4-3 and TRBJ1-5; TRBD1 matches at 8 bases. The germline V gene has CDR1 LGHNA and CDR2 YSLEER. Trimming at V came to 4 bases and at J to 10 bases, leaving 9 bases not matched to a gene. The CDR3 loop spans 14 amino acids. As DNA, the CDR3 is TGCGCCAGCAGCCCGGACAGGGAAATATATCCCCAGCATTTT. Its protein product is CASSPDREIYPQHF.

The chain has TRBV9 and TRBJ1-5; TRBD1 is a possible D gene (6 bases). The V gene's germline CDR1 is SGDLS and CDR2 YYNGEE. V was clipped by 6 bases and J by 1 base, with 14 bases between them. The CDR3 sequence is 15 residues long. The CDR3 bases are TGTGCCAGCACCGTCCTCAGGGGAAGCAATCAGCCCCAGCATTTT. Encoded protein: CASTVLRGSNQPQHF.

The chain employs TRBV29-1 and TRBJ2-1, with D possibly TRBD1 on 5 matching bases. The CDR3 spans 13 residues. Trimming took 7 bases from V and 8 from J, leaving 18 bases between them. Germline CDR1 reads SQVTM; CDR2 reads ANQGSEA. The DNA for the CDR3 is TGCAGCGCCGAGAAGGACATCTCGGATGAGCAGTTCTTC. It translates to CSAEKDISDEQFF.

The V call is TRBV5-6, the J call TRBJ1-2, with 9 positions matching TRBD1. With 2 bases clipped from V and 9 bases from J, the junction kept 11 bases outside the gene matches. CDR1 SGHDT and CDR2 YYEEEE come from the germline V gene. The CDR3 loop spans 15 amino acids. Here the CDR3 DNA reads TGTGCCAGCAGCTTCCGGGACAGGGAGAATCGGAGCTACACCTTC. Translated, it gives CASSFRDRENRSYTF.

Details on this clone: The same CDR3 arises from other DNA sequences in this sample as well. The chain combines TRBV4-1 with TRBJ2-4; 8 bases match TRBD2. The CDR3 totals 19 residues. J gave up 1 base and V 0 bases, and 11 bases lay outside the gene matches. Germline-derived CDR1 and CDR2 are MGHRA and YSYEKL. The CDR3 bases are TGCGCCAGCAGCCAAGACCAGGCGGGGGGCTCCGGGGCCAAAAACATTCAGTACTTC. Its protein is CASSQDQAGGSGAKNIQYF.

This chain joins TRBV7-3 and TRBJ2-7, with D maybe TRBD2 (6 bases). The ends were cut back, 4 bases at V and 3 bases at J, with 13 bases in the middle. The CDR3 sequence is 14 residues long. The V gene's germline CDR1 is SGHTA and CDR2 FQGTGA. In DNA form, the CDR3 reads TGTGCCAGCAGCTCCGGGACTGGGCTCTACGAGCAGTACTTC. The encoded protein is CASSSGTGLYEQYF.

This clone was detected only a few times. This sequence joins TRBV4-3 and TRBJ2-7; possible D gene TRBD2, 6 bases. Germline lookup yields CDR1 LGHNA and CDR2 YSLEER. With 0 bases removed from V and 0 bases from J, the gap between germline ends came to 21 bases. The CDR3 sequence is 19 residues long. CDR3 protein: CASSQDQGSGLDYSYEQYF. CDR3 bases: TGCGCCAGCAGCCAAGATCAGGGTAGCGGATTAGATTACTCCTACGAGCAGTACTTC.

The V call is TRBV18, the J call TRBJ2-1; TRBD2 matches at 8 bases. The CDR3 length is 15 residues. V dropped 6 bases and J dropped 9; count of bases not matched to a gene: 13. Germline lookup yields CDR1 KGHSH and CDR2 LQKENI. CDR3 in amino acids: CASSPPSSGGVEQFF. CDR3 bases: TGTGCCAGCTCCCCCCCTAGCTCGGGGGGGGTTGAGCAGTTCTTC.

The J gene is TRBJ1-1, the V gene TRBV6-5; TRBD1 matches at 10 bases. Germline assignment: CDR1 MNHEY and CDR2 SVGAGI. The CDR3 extends over 15 amino acids. The J segment lost 6 bases and the V segment lost 8 bases, leaving 12 bases of the junction unmatched. Written as DNA, the CDR3 is TGTGCCAGCTCAAGGGGGGGACAGGGGAGAGCTGAAGCTTTCTTT. The encoded protein is CASSRGGQGRAEAFF.

Notes on this clone: One end of the junction varies from germline; a read error may be responsible. The chain combines TRBV7-7 with TRBJ2-1; the match to TRBD1 covers 7 bases. CDR1 is SSHAT and CDR2 is FNYEAQ in the germline V gene (reference sequence). The CDR3 runs to 15 residues. The CDR3 coding sequence is TGTGCTAGCAGCTTAGGGACAGCTTCCTACAATGAGCAGTTCTTC. Translating it yields CASSLGTASYNEQFF. The full variable domain, rest sourced from reference TRBV7-7 and TRBJ2-1, is GAGVSQSPRYKVTKRGQDVTLRCDPISSHATLYWYQQALGQGPEFLTYFNYEAQPDKSGLPSDRFSAERPEGSISTLTIQRTEQRDSAMYRCASSLGTASYNEQFFGPGTRLTVL.

This clone has just a few counts. The chain carries TRBV2 and TRBJ2-1; 7 positions agree with TRBD2. The CDR3 extends over 13 amino acids. CDR1 is SNHLY and CDR2 is FYNNEI in the germline V gene. Trimming removed 10 bases from V and 7 bases from J; junction bases left unmatched: 10. CDR3 sequence: CATQGGGKNEQFF. Written as DNA, the CDR3 is TGTGCCACCCAGGGCGGGGGAAAGAATGAGCAGTTCTTC.

The chain uses TRBV19 and TRBJ1-2, with unresolved D. The length of the CDR3 is 13 residues. Germline CDR1 reads LNHDA; CDR2 reads SQIVND (reference sequence). V was trimmed by 7 bases and J by 8 bases, leaving 17 bases between them. The CDR3 loop reads CASTPPGPGGYTF. The CDR3 DNA sequence: TGTGCCAGTACCCCCCCGGGCCCGGGGGGCTACACCTTC.

This clone has more than one count but fewer than ten. The rearrangement joins TRBV5-6 to TRBJ1-1; D is perhaps TRBD1 (5 bases). Germline CDR1 reads SGHDT; CDR2 reads YYEEEE. Trimming cost V 0 bases and J 7 bases, with 10 bases left between them. CDR3 size: 13 residues. In DNA, the CDR3 is TGTGCCAGCAGCTTGGGGAAGGGGTTTGAAGCTTTCTTT. Translating it yields CASSLGKGFEAFF. Complete variable domain (other parts from reference TRBV5-6 and TRBJ1-1): DAGVTQSPTHLIKTRGQQVTLRCSPKSGHDTVSWYQQALGQGPQFIFQYYEEEERQRGNFPDRFSGHQFPNYSSELNVNALLLGDSALYLCASSLGKGFEAFFGQGTRLTVV.

CDR3 region: CASSPYGYTF. CDR3 nucleotides: TGCGCCAGCAGCCCGTATGGCTACACCTTC. The V and J genes are TRBV4-1 and TRBJ1-2; D is unclear. This CDR3 spans 10 amino acids. Germline CDR1 MGHRA, CDR2 YSYEKL. V was trimmed by 4 bases and J by 5 bases, leaving 2 bases between them.

In its sample, this clone was seen a few times. J is TRBJ1-6 and V is TRBV6-5; weak D call: TRBD1 (5 bases). Trimming pared 7 bases from V and 7 bases from J, leaving 14 bases between. The CDR3 extends over 14 amino acids. CDR1 is MNHEY and CDR2 is SVGAGI in the germline V gene. CDR3 in amino acids: CASTPGIPNSPLHF. CDR3 sequence (DNA): TGTGCCAGCACACCAGGGATCCCCAATTCACCCCTCCACTTT.

The chain uses TRBV7-6 and TRBJ2-2; a weak D match, TRBD2 (5 bases). The V gene lost 3 bases and the J gene lost 4 bases, with 12 bases spanning the gap. This CDR3 spans 15 amino acids. The germline gives CDR1 SGHVS, CDR2 FNYEAQ. The DNA for the CDR3 is TGTGCCAGCAGCTTGGTAGCTGGACTCACCGGGGAGCTGTTTTTT. This codes for CASSLVAGLTGELFF.

The chain uses TRBV9 and TRBJ2-1; 7 positions match TRBD2. The CDR3 has 13 residues. With 4 bases clipped from V and 10 bases from J, the junction kept 8 bases outside the gene matches. Looked up from germline, CDR1 is SGDLS and CDR2 is YYNGEE. The CDR3 region is CASSFGGVGEQFF. CDR3 nucleotides: TGTGCCAGCAGCTTTGGGGGGGTAGGCGAGCAGTTCTTC. The whole variable domain, remainder taken from reference TRBV9 and TRBJ2-1, is DSGVTQTPKHLITATGQRVTLRCSPRSGDLSVYWYQQSLDQGLQFLIQYYNGEERAKGNILERFSAQQFPDLHSELNLSSLELGDSALYFCASSFGGVGEQFFGPGTRLTVL.

The J gene is TRBJ2-1, the V gene TRBV7-8; 9 bases align to TRBD2. This CDR3 is 15 amino acids long. The germline gives CDR1 SGHVS, CDR2 FQNEAQ. V was pared by 4 bases and J by 3 bases, with 4 bases of the junction left unmatched. The CDR3 sequence: CASSSGLAFYNEQFF. For the CDR3, the DNA is TGTGCCAGCAGCTCGGGACTAGCTTTCTACAATGAGCAGTTCTTC.